The 21 T cell receptor beta chains presented below share a single source sample, sequenced in a study of cytomegalovirus exposure and HLA in healthy donors. PCR was performed using 60 Vbeta and 13 Jbeta primers. Generated by immunoSEQ multiplex PCR, the TCRdb table keeps only in-frame clones and is missing some. The table shows 35,000 to 50,000 clones, with 50% to 75% occurring only once. The sample taken for sequencing was PBMCs. The receptors here all came from a human donor in good health.

This rearrangement joins TRBV6-5 to TRBJ2-5, with a tentative D call TRBD1 (6 bases). Deletions cut 6 bases from V and 3 bases from J, with 14 bases between. Per the germline V gene, CDR1 is MNHEY and CDR2 is SVGAGI. This CDR3 comprises 14 residues. In DNA form, the CDR3 reads TGTGCCAGCAGCCATTACAGGGATGAAGAGACCCAGTACTTC. This codes for CASSHYRDEETQYF.

The sample holds a few counts of this clone. The chain combines TRBV5-1 with TRBJ2-7; TRBD1 is a possible D gene (6 bases). V lost 4 bases and J lost 2, with 13 bases in between. Per the germline V gene, CDR1 is SGHRS and CDR2 is YFSETQ. The CDR3 extends over 14 amino acids. Here the CDR3 reads CASSPPTGTYEQYF. As DNA, the CDR3 is TGCGCCAGCAGCCCGCCGACAGGTACCTACGAGCAGTACTTC.

This clone was seen more than once but under ten times. This chain links TRBV13 with TRBJ1-2; D is unresolved. V dropped 5 bases and J dropped 3 bases, with 19 bases sitting between them. This CDR3 comprises 16 residues. Germline assignment: CDR1 PRHDT and CDR2 FYEKMQ (reference sequence). As DNA, the CDR3 is TGTGCCAGCAGCAGCCGTCAGCGGAAGTCGTACTATGGCTACACCTTC. Translation gives CASSSRQRKSYYGYTF.

This clone showed up just once. This chain joins TRBV7-9 and TRBJ2-1; D is ambiguous. V was shortened by 5 bases and J by 5 bases, with 7 bases between the two germline ends. The CDR3 contains 12 residues. CDR1 and CDR2 from the germline V gene are SEHNR and FQNEAQ (reference sequence). CDR3: CASSGTDNEQFF. CDR3 DNA: TGTGCCAGCAGCGGTACAGACAATGAGCAGTTCTTC. Variable domain in full (rest from reference TRBV7-9 and TRBJ2-1): DTGVSQNPRHKITKRGQNVTFRCDPISEHNRLYWYRQTLGQGPEFLTYFQNEAQLEKSRLLSDRFSAERPKGSFSTLEIQRTEQGDSAMYLCASSGTDNEQFFGPGTRLTVL.

The rearrangement uses TRBV5-1 and TRBJ1-5, with D hard to call. Germline V gene data show CDR1 as SGHRS and CDR2 as YFSETQ. With 2 bases removed from V and 5 bases from J, the gap between germline ends came to 11 bases. There are 14 residues in the CDR3. The CDR3 sequence is CASSFHGSDQPQHF. For the CDR3, the DNA is TGCGCCAGCAGCTTCCACGGGAGTGATCAGCCCCAGCATTTT. Full variable domain (rest looked up from reference TRBV5-1 and TRBJ1-5): KAGVTQTPRYLIKTRGQQVTLSCSPISGHRSVSWYQQTPGQGLQFLFEYFSETQRNKGNFPGRFSGRQFSNSRSEMNVSTLELGDSALYLCASSFHGSDQPQHFGDGTRLSIL.

The CDR3 DNA reads TGTGCCAGCGGACAGGGGATCTACGAGCAGTACTTC. Translating it yields CASGQGIYEQYF. The genes are TRBV6-1 and TRBJ2-7, with 9 bases aligning to TRBD1. CDR1 and CDR2 (germline): MNHNS, SASEGT. There are 12 residues in the CDR3. V shed 8 bases and J 3 bases; nucleotides not matched to a gene: 2.

The gene calls are TRBV9 and TRBJ1-1; D uncertain. CDR3 size: 14 residues. The germline V gene encodes CDR1 SGDLS and CDR2 YYNGEE. V gave up 1 base and J gave up 1 base, with 8 bases separating them. CDR3 nucleotides: TGTGCCAGCAGCGTAATGGCCGCGAACACTGAAGCTTTCTTT. It encodes CASSVMAANTEAFF.

This rearrangement joins TRBV4-1 to TRBJ2-2; 7 nucleotides align to TRBD1. CDR1 and CDR2 (germline): MGHRA, YSYEKL. This CDR3 is built from 15 residues. V gave up 5 bases and J gave up 4 bases; unmatched junction bases: 7. The CDR3 protein is CASSVRDSATGELFF. DNA of the CDR3: TGCGCCAGCAGCGTACGGGACAGCGCCACCGGGGAGCTGTTTTTT.

The rearrangement links TRBV14 to TRBJ1-2, with D maybe TRBD1 (6 bases). Per germline, CDR1 SGHDN and CDR2 FVKESK. The CDR3 totals 15 residues. Trimming cost V 4 bases and J 8 bases, with 20 bases left between them. For the CDR3, the DNA is TGTGCCAGCAGCCGGGACCGACAGGCTTACGAGGGCTACACCTTC. This sequence encodes CASSRDRQAYEGYTF.

The chain carries TRBV7-9 and TRBJ1-4; TRBD1 is a possible D gene (6 bases). Trimming pared 5 bases from V and 5 bases from J, leaving 18 bases between. Germline V gene data show CDR1 as SEHNR and CDR2 as FQNEAQ (reference sequence). The CDR3 has 16 amino acids. Written as DNA, the CDR3 is TGTGCCAGCAGCCGGACAGCAACGCGATCAAATGAAAAACTGTTTTTT. Translation: CASSRTATRSNEKLFF. The full variable domain, in which reference TRBV7-9 and TRBJ1-4 provide the parts outside the CDR3, is DTGVSQNPRHKITKRGQNVTFRCDPISEHNRLYWYRQTLGQGPEFLTYFQNEAQLEKSRLLSDRFSAERPKGSFSTLEIQRTEQGDSAMYLCASSRTATRSNEKLFFGSGTQLSVL.

This chain connects TRBV2 to TRBJ2-1; no reliable D call. The CDR3 runs to 12 residues. Germline CDR1 SNHLY, CDR2 FYNNEI. Trimming pared 10 bases from V and 0 bases from J, leaving 7 bases between. In nucleotides, the CDR3 is TGTGCCACCGTCGGCTCCTACAATGAGCAGTTCTTC. Protein: CATVGSYNEQFF.

V is TRBV4-2 and J is TRBJ2-5; 13 bases line up with TRBD2. The germline gives CDR1 LGHNA, CDR2 YNFKEQ. Losses at the gene ends were 1 base for V and 1 base for J; bases not matched to a gene: 3. The CDR3 has 17 amino acids. CDR3 bases: TGTGCCAGCAGCCAAGGACTAGCGGGGGGCGTCCAAGAGACCCAGTACTTC. It codes for CASSQGLAGGVQETQYF.

The V and J genes are TRBV2 and TRBJ2-5, with 9 bases aligning to TRBD1. V lost 7 bases to trimming and J lost 5 bases; unmatched junction nucleotides: 8. Germline CDR1 is SNHLY and CDR2 is FYNNEI. The CDR3 consists of 14 residues. The CDR3 sequence is CASKRNRGRETQYF. In DNA, the CDR3 is TGTGCCAGCAAACGAAACAGGGGGCGTGAGACCCAGTACTTC.

Points on this clone: In the same sample, other DNA sequences code for this CDR3. In DNA form, the CDR3 reads TGTGCCAGCAGCCCCGGACAGATAACCTTCTATGGCTACACCTTC. This gives the protein CASSPGQITFYGYTF. V gene TRBV7-2 combines with J gene TRBJ1-2, with D maybe TRBD1 (6 bases). This CDR3 has 15 residues. Germline CDR1 SGHTA, CDR2 FQGNSA. V lost 5 bases to trimming and J lost 4 bases, with 17 bases between them.

The chain is built from TRBV30 and TRBJ1-2, with unresolved D. V was pared by 3 bases and J by 8 bases, with 19 bases between. The CDR3 has 14 residues. Germline V CDR1 and CDR2: GTSNPN, SVGIG (reference sequence). The CDR3 nucleotides read TGTGCCTGGAGCGGGCAGGCACCCACGGGGGGCTACACCTTC. It is translated as CAWSGQAPTGGYTF.

This sequence joins TRBV12-2 and TRBJ2-5; the table assigns TRBD2, which was not confirmed against the DNA. TRBV12-2 is an annotated pseudogene. This CDR3 comprises 14 residues. This chain's CDR3 is CASRRGGGPETQYF. The CDR3 region has the DNA TGTGCAAGTCGTCGAGGGGGGGGCCCAGAGACCCAGTACTTC.

The CDR3 DNA is TGTGCCAGCAGTGATTGGGCAGGGGTCGGGGGGAATTCACCCCTCCACTTT. Translation: CASSDWAGVGGNSPLHF. The chain combines TRBV25-1 with TRBJ1-6, with D possibly matching TRBD1 (6 bases). The CDR3 has 17 amino acids. Germline CDR1 MGHDK, CDR2 SYGVNS. Trimming cost V 3 bases and J 7 bases, with 19 bases left between them.

V and J are TRBV7-9 and TRBJ1-4; maybe TRBD1 (6 bases). Germline V gives CDR1 SEHNR, CDR2 FQNEAQ (reference sequence). V was pared by 4 bases and J by 3 bases, with 12 bases between. This CDR3 contains 15 residues. CDR3 nucleotide sequence: TGTGCCAGCAGCTCAAGTACAGGGCCTAATGAAAAACTGTTTTTT. Translated, it gives CASSSSTGPNEKLFF.

The CDR3: CASSPVPQETQYF. CDR3 sequence (DNA): TGTGCCAGCAGCCCCGTTCCGCAAGAGACCCAGTACTTC. This chain joins TRBV7-9 and TRBJ2-5; D is uncertain. CDR1 and CDR2 from the germline V gene are SEHNR and FQNEAQ (reference sequence). Trimming left V 5 bases short and J 2 bases short, with 9 bases between. This CDR3 region has 13 residues.

This clone came up a few times. This chain joins TRBV5-8 and TRBJ1-2; D not certain. This CDR3 region has 11 residues. CDR1 and CDR2 (germline): SGHTS, YDEGEE. The V and J ends lost 0 bases and 8 bases respectively, with 5 bases between them. CDR3 in amino acids: CASSLAVGYTF. CDR3 nucleotide sequence: TGTGCCAGCAGCTTGGCCGTGGGCTACACCTTC.

This clone was seen a few times. The chain combines TRBV14 with TRBJ1-1; TRBD1 agrees at 8 bases. V dropped 6 bases and J dropped 4; count of bases not matched to a gene: 4. CDR1 and CDR2 (germline): SGHDN, FVKESK. The CDR3 totals 13 residues. The CDR3 sequence: CASRLTGGTEAFF. The CDR3 DNA is TGTGCCAGCAGACTCACAGGGGGCACTGAAGCTTTCTTT.